These 18 T cell receptor beta chains originate from one sample sequenced in a study of tumour-infiltrating T cells in Burkitt lymphoma. Data came from immunoSEQ multiplex PCR; TCRdb stores just in-frame clones and leaves some out. This table has about 15,000 clones, roughly 77% appearing once. The source material was tumor tissue. The receptors were sampled from a human donor with diffuse large B-cell lymphoma.

V and J are TRBV7-9 and TRBJ1-2; 9 positions agree with TRBD1. Per germline, CDR1 SEHNR and CDR2 FQNEAQ (reference sequence). The ends lost 8 bases at V and 11 bases at J; junction bases unmatched: 9. The CDR3 is made up of 12 amino acids. CDR3 amino acids: CASGTWDRAYTF. The CDR3 DNA reads TGTGCCAGCGGCACCTGGGACAGGGCTTACACCTTC.

The CDR3 reads CASSFSREDTDTQYF. CDR3 bases: TGTGCCAGCAGCTTTTCCAGGGAGGACACAGATACGCAGTATTTT. The chain links TRBV7-9 to TRBJ2-3; possible D gene TRBD2, 6 bases. This CDR3 has 15 residues. Trimming cost V 3 bases and J 2 bases, with 12 bases left between them. Germline CDR1 SEHNR, CDR2 FQNEAQ (reference sequence).

The V gene is TRBV5-5, the J gene TRBJ1-2; D gene ambiguous. V gave up 0 bases and J gave up 0 bases, with 9 bases separating them. CDR3 size: 15 residues. Germline CDR1 and CDR2: SGHKS and YYEKEE (reference sequence). In DNA form, the CDR3 reads TGTGCCAGCAGCTTGGAACGGGTAGCTAACTATGGCTACACCTTC. This sequence encodes CASSLERVANYGYTF.

This chain links TRBV2 with TRBJ1-5; D call uncertain. The CDR3 has 13 residues. Germline V CDR1 and CDR2: SNHLY, FYNNEI. V was clipped by 4 bases and J by 4 bases, with 8 bases between them. CDR3 DNA sequence: TGTGCCAGCAGTGTTCGGGGAAATCAGCCCCAGCATTTT. Translated, it gives CASSVRGNQPQHF.

This clone was counted once. V gene TRBV29-1 combines with J gene TRBJ2-5; 7 bases map to TRBD2. V trimming: 0 bases; J trimming: 5 bases; junction bases outside the gene matches: 12. The V gene's germline CDR1 is SQVTM and CDR2 ANQGSEA. CDR3 size: 16 residues. The CDR3 coding sequence is TGCAGCGTTGAAGATGGGAGGGACCTCCGGCCTGAGACCCAGTACTTC. Translated: CSVEDGRDLRPETQYF.

V is TRBV29-1 and J is TRBJ2-7; 9 bases are a match to TRBD2. The V segment lost 4 bases and the J segment 3 bases; nucleotides outside the gene matches: 4. Germline V gives CDR1 SQVTM, CDR2 ANQGSEA. The CDR3 extends over 13 amino acids. For the CDR3, the DNA is TGCAGCGTTGCGGATAGCGGGAGCTACGAGCAGTACTTC. It encodes CSVADSGSYEQYF.

The chain has TRBV6-5 and TRBJ1-1; the D gene is possibly TRBD1 (5 bases). Germline V gene sequence: CDR1 MNHEY, CDR2 SVGAGI. This CDR3 region has 15 residues. Between the trimmed V and J ends, which lost 0 bases and 6 bases, there was a span of 14 bases. The DNA for the CDR3 is TGTGCCAGCAGTTACTCCTGGCCAGGGCCGGCTGAAGCTTTCTTT. It specifies CASSYSWPGPAEAFF.

The CDR3, as DNA: TGTGCCAGCACCTCGTTCAAGGAACGGGGCTACACCTTC. It yields the protein CASTSFKERGYTF. The rearrangement links TRBV6-1 to TRBJ1-2; D gene unclear. Germline CDR1 and CDR2: MNHNS and SASEGT. The length of the CDR3 is 13 residues. V was trimmed by 7 bases and J by 8 bases, leaving 17 bases between them.

V usage is TRBV18 and J usage is TRBJ1-1; possibly TRBD1 for D (5 bases). The CDR3 extends over 14 amino acids. V dropped 2 bases and J dropped 7 bases, with 14 bases sitting between them. Germline values: CDR1 KGHSH, CDR2 LQKENI. CDR3 in amino acids: CASSPVRVNGEAFF. The CDR3 nucleotides read TGTGCCAGCTCACCAGTCAGGGTGAACGGTGAAGCTTTCTTT.

The genes are TRBV14 and TRBJ1-2, with D possibly TRBD1 on 5 matching bases. Per the germline V gene, CDR1 is SGHDN and CDR2 is FVKESK. V lost 3 bases and J lost 4, with 9 bases in between. The CDR3 is 13 residues long. CDR3 DNA sequence: TGTGCCAGCAGCCAGGGGACGCCCTATGGCTACACCTTC. Translation: CASSQGTPYGYTF.

This chain links TRBV7-9 with TRBJ1-2; a possible D gene is TRBD1 (5 bases). The CDR3 sequence is 13 residues long. Germline V gene data show CDR1 as SEHNR and CDR2 as FQNEAQ (reference sequence). V lost 1 base, J lost 3 bases, and 6 bases lay in between. CDR3 sequence: CASSLGGDYGYTF. The CDR3 DNA sequence: TGTGCCAGCAGCTTAGGGGGGGACTATGGCTACACCTTC.

A few counts support this clone. This chain uses TRBV20-1 with TRBJ2-7, with D possibly being TRBD1 or TRBD2 (5 bases each). The CDR3 is 11 amino acids. CDR1 and CDR2 from the germline V gene are DFQATT and SNEGSKA (reference sequence). V lost 4 bases to trimming and J lost 12 bases, with 16 bases between them. The chain's CDR3 is CSATRDGLGYF. CDR3 bases: TGCAGTGCTACCCGGGACGGCCTGGGGTACTTC.

The chain combines TRBV19 with TRBJ1-1, with D perhaps TRBD1 (6 bases). The V end was cut by 3 bases, the J end by 1 base, with 12 bases between. The CDR3 has 15 residues. The germline V gene has CDR1 LNHDA and CDR2 SQIVND (reference sequence). Here the CDR3 reads CASSMAGAWNTEAFF. The CDR3 nucleotides read TGTGCCAGTAGTATGGCAGGGGCCTGGAACACTGAAGCTTTCTTT.

Only one count was recorded for this clone. V gene TRBV18 combines with J gene TRBJ2-7; possibly TRBD2 for D (6 bases). V lost 3 bases to trimming and J lost 6 bases, with 12 bases between them. Germline lookup yields CDR1 KGHSH and CDR2 LQKENI. The CDR3 totals 13 residues. The CDR3 loop is CASSPGGLGEQYF. The CDR3 DNA reads as TGTGCCAGCTCACCGGGAGGACTGGGCGAGCAGTACTTC. Filled out from reference TRBV18 and TRBJ2-7, the complete variable domain reads NAGVMQNPRHLVRRRGQEARLRCSPMKGHSHVYWYRQLPEEGLKFMVYLQKENIIDESGMPKERFSAEFPKEGPSILRIQQVVRGDSAAYFCASSPGGLGEQYFGPGTRLTVT.

The V gene is TRBV9, the J gene TRBJ2-1; D is unclear. The V gene's germline CDR1 is SGDLS and CDR2 YYNGEE. The CDR3 is 15 residues long. The germline V and J ends were trimmed by 3 bases and 0 bases, with 10 bases remaining between them. Written as DNA, the CDR3 is TGTGCCAGCAGCGCGGACCTCAGCTCCTACAATGAGCAGTTCTTC. Its translation is CASSADLSSYNEQFF.

The V call is TRBV6-5, the J call TRBJ1-5; D call uncertain. CDR1 and CDR2 (germline): MNHEY, SVGAGI. The CDR3 has 12 amino acids. The ends were cut back, 8 bases at V and 0 bases at J, with 5 bases in the middle. Here the CDR3 DNA reads TGTGCCAGCCGGGCTAGCAATCAGCCCCAGCATTTT. This sequence encodes CASRASNQPQHF.

V usage is TRBV19 and J usage is TRBJ1-5, with 11 bases fitting TRBD1. This CDR3 is built from 15 residues. In germline, CDR1 is LNHDA, CDR2 SQIVND (reference sequence). J lost 3 bases, V lost 6 bases, and 4 bases had no gene match. CDR3 region: CASRRDRGDNQPQHF. Written as DNA, the CDR3 is TGTGCCAGTAGGCGGGACAGGGGGGACAATCAGCCCCAGCATTTT.

The chain carries TRBV6-1 and TRBJ2-7; weak D call: TRBD1 (6 bases). CDR3 length: 15 amino acids. The germline V and J ends were trimmed by 1 base and 1 base, with 11 bases remaining between them. Germline values: CDR1 MNHNS, CDR2 SASEGT. CDR3 loop: CASSEDRARSYEQYV. The CDR3 nucleotides are TGTGCCAGCAGTGAAGACAGGGCGCGGTCCTACGAGCAGTACGTC.